This T cell receptor beta chain was recovered during a study of beta chain features in type 1 diabetes. The CDR3 contains 18 residues. Germline CDR1 reads MDHEN; CDR2 reads SYDVKM. After removal of 4 bases from V and 0 bases from J, the junction contained 15 bases not matched to a gene. This clone was observed a few times. TCRB transcripts that were expressed got sequenced, as all of the isolated RNA had been reverse transcribed. Read counts averaged approximately 3.5 million for samples of naive, central memory and regulatory T cells. Produced via immunoSEQ multiplex PCR; TCRdb's table is partial and in-frame only. Here the sample spans 300,000 to 400,000 clones, roughly an eighth being singletons.

The sequencing input was naive CD4+ T cells from blood. The V gene is TRBV28, the J gene TRBJ2-7; TRBD2 matches at 7 bases. The receptor was derived from a man in his late teens or twenties in good health. Here the CDR3 reads CASSSPFSSGVRSYEQYF. The CDR3 nucleotides read TGTGCCAGCAGTTCCCCATTCTCGAGCGGGGTCCGCTCCTACGAGCAGTACTTC.